The 14 T cell receptor beta chains reported below all come from one sample, sequenced in a study of control samples from healthy donors and cancer patients. TCRdb's table, derived via immunoSEQ multiplex PCR, lists solely in-frame clones and lacks some. The sample includes some 150,000 clones, about 93% seen only once; the top ten take around 14%. The sequenced sample was PBMCs. These receptors originate from a man between 60 and 75 years old with colorectal cancer.

A word on this clone: Other DNA sequences in the same sample also yield this CDR3. The V and J genes are TRBV6-6 and TRBJ1-5; D is uncertain. V gave up 2 bases and J gave up 4 bases, with 9 bases separating them. Germline assignment: CDR1 MNHNY and CDR2 SVGAGI (reference sequence). The CDR3 covers 14 residues. The CDR3 reads CASSYVGGNQPQHF. Written as DNA, the CDR3 is TGTGCCAGCAGTTACGTGGGAGGAAATCAGCCCCAGCATTTT.

In DNA form, the CDR3 reads TGCGCCAGCAGCTTGTTGGAAGGGGAGACTGAAGCTTTCTTT. Amino acid sequence: CASSLLEGETEAFF. This chain uses TRBV5-1 with TRBJ1-1, with D perhaps TRBD1 (5 bases). The CDR3 runs to 14 residues. Germline CDR1 SGHRS, CDR2 YFSETQ. Deletions cut 1 base from V and 5 bases from J, with 12 bases between.

The chain couples TRBV7-2 to TRBJ2-7; D ambiguous. There are 11 residues in the CDR3. Germline V gene data show CDR1 as SGHTA and CDR2 as FQGNSA. Trimming cost V 5 bases and J 1 base, with 3 bases left between them. CDR3 DNA sequence: TGTGCCAGCAGCCCTTCCTACGAGCAGTACTTC. Translated, it gives CASSPSYEQYF.

Concerning this clone: This same CDR3 is encoded by further DNA sequences in the sample. J is TRBJ2-5 and V is TRBV12-3 or TRBV12-4, with D possibly being TRBD1 or TRBD2 (7 bases each). The V end lost 3 bases, the J end lost 5 bases, and 10 bases lay between the germline ends. The CDR3 runs 13 residues. CDR3 sequence: CASSFRGGETQYF. The CDR3 nucleotides are TGTGCCAGCAGTTTCAGGGGGGGGGAGACCCAGTACTTC.

The chain combines TRBV14 with TRBJ2-1, with D perhaps being TRBD1 or TRBD2 (5 bases each). CDR1 and CDR2 from the germline V gene are SGHDN and FVKESK. The CDR3 is 15 amino acids. The germline V and J ends were trimmed by 7 bases and 6 bases, with 19 bases remaining between them. CDR3 sequence reads: CASIPPKGTFNEQFF. CDR3 sequence (DNA): TGTGCCAGCATTCCCCCGAAAGGGACGTTCAATGAGCAGTTCTTC.

The chain uses TRBV24-1 and TRBJ2-1; D is unresolved. Germline CDR1 is KGHDR and CDR2 is SFDVKD. The CDR3 has 12 residues. V was pared by 6 bases and J by 6 bases, with 8 bases between. The CDR3 DNA is TGTGCCACCAGTCAATCGGTCAATGAGCAGTTCTTC. Translated: CATSQSVNEQFF.

The rearrangement joins TRBV4-3 to TRBJ1-3, with 7 positions matching TRBD1. V was clipped by 1 base and J by 3 bases; unmatched bases: 6. CDR3 length: 16 residues. Germline CDR1 reads LGHNA; CDR2 reads YSLEER. CDR3 bases: TGCGCCAGCAGCCAAGTTGAGGGGGCTAGTGGAAACACCATATATTTT. It encodes CASSQVEGASGNTIYF.

The chain uses TRBV6-6 and TRBJ1-1; TRBD1 might be the D (5 bases). The CDR3 consists of 15 residues. The ends were cut back, 5 bases at V and 0 bases at J, with 13 bases in the middle. Germline values: CDR1 MNHNY, CDR2 SVGAGI (reference sequence). CDR3 loop: CASSTKQELNTEAFF. The CDR3 DNA sequence: TGTGCCAGCAGTACCAAACAGGAACTGAACACTGAAGCTTTCTTT.

The gene calls are TRBV30 and TRBJ1-2; 12 bases align to TRBD1. The ends lost 3 bases at V and 7 bases at J; junction bases unmatched: 15. Germline CDR1 and CDR2: GTSNPN and SVGIG (reference sequence). CDR3 length equals 17 residues. CDR3 sequence: CAWSHRDRGRRVGGYTF. CDR3 in DNA: TGTGCCTGGAGCCACCGGGACAGGGGGCGACGGGTCGGTGGCTACACCTTC.

This clone was detected once. The chain joins TRBV5-4 to TRBJ2-7; D tentatively reads TRBD1 or TRBD2 (7 bases each). This CDR3 is 14 amino acids long. The germline gives CDR1 SGHNT, CDR2 YYREEE (reference sequence). V lost 3 bases and J lost 1, with 11 bases in between. The CDR3 coding sequence is TGTGCCAGCAGCTCAGGGGGGGTGTCCTACGAGCAGTACTTC. Protein: CASSSGGVSYEQYF.

The chain joins TRBV7-2 to TRBJ2-3, with TRBD1 matching 11 bases. The germline V gene has CDR1 SGHTA and CDR2 FQGNSA. V dropped 5 bases and J dropped 5; count of bases not matched to a gene: 3. The CDR3 loop spans 14 amino acids. CDR3 protein: CASSGTGGVDTQYF. The CDR3 DNA follows: TGTGCCAGCAGCGGGACAGGGGGAGTAGATACGCAGTATTTT.

The genes are TRBV3-1 (or the pseudogene TRBV3-2) and TRBJ1-2, with 7 bases aligning to TRBD1. Germline lookup yields CDR1 LGHDT and CDR2 YNNKEL (reference sequence). With V trimmed by 1 base and J by 5 bases, 16 bases remained unmatched. The CDR3 runs 18 residues. The CDR3 DNA sequence: TGTGCCAGCAGCCAAGCCTCCCGGACAGGTATTATTGGTTATGGCTACACCTTC. As protein: CASSQASRTGIIGYGYTF.

The rearrangement uses TRBV7-9 and TRBJ1-2; 7 bases align to TRBD1. There are 15 residues in the CDR3. In germline, CDR1 is SEHNR, CDR2 FQNEAQ (reference sequence). The ends lost 5 bases at V and 3 bases at J; junction bases unmatched: 9. The CDR3 DNA is TGTGCCAGCAGCGTCATACAGGGGTCTGACTATGGCTACACCTTC. Its protein is CASSVIQGSDYGYTF.

The chain is built from TRBV18 and TRBJ2-1; D is unresolved. The germline gives CDR1 KGHSH, CDR2 LQKENI. Deletions cut 2 bases from V and 7 bases from J, with 6 bases between. The CDR3 is 12 amino acids. CDR3 nucleotides: TGTGCCAGCTCACCAGGGCTAAATGAGCAGTTCTTC. Its protein product is CASSPGLNEQFF. Full variable domain (remainder filled in from reference TRBV18 and TRBJ2-1): NAGVMQNPRHLVRRRGQEARLRCSPMKGHSHVYWYRQLPEEGLKFMVYLQKENIIDESGMPKERFSAEFPKEGPSILRIQQVVRGDSAAYFCASSPGLNEQFFGPGTRLTVL.